This TCR beta chain came from a study of cytomegalovirus exposure and HLA in healthy donors. Findings and caveats of the study: Researchers had no immune exposure information except CMV serostatus available. Donors belonging to an Asian-associated ancestry cluster reportedly showed fewer N-insertions in productive TCRs than the approximately 680-donor mean, according to what a later analysis found.

The primer mix had 60 Vbeta and 13 Jbeta primers. In the study's own analysis: An analysis that came later counted 73 million or so unique TCR beta chains, around 12 million shared. Method: immunoSEQ multiplex PCR; TCRdb's copy keeps in-frame clones and lacks some. The V and J calls and clone size are taken from that table; D and trimming were inferred from the DNA. The sample carries some 130,000 clones, approximately 80% recorded once. Germline CDR1 and CDR2: SNHLY and FYNNEI. The CDR3 runs to 14 residues. Trimming removed 4 bases from V and 3 bases from J, with 12 bases in between. Concerning this clone: The antigen remains undetermined.

The TCR was taken from a man younger than 40 in good health and CMV-seronegative. The rearrangement links TRBV2 to TRBJ2-5; a weak D match, TRBD1 (5 bases). The sequenced material came from PBMCs. CDR3 amino acids: CASSVSQGKETQYF. The CDR3 nucleotides read TGTGCCAGCAGTGTTAGTCAGGGAAAAGAGACCCAGTACTTC. Full variable domain (remainder filled in from reference TRBV2 and TRBJ2-5): EPEVTQTPSHQVTQMGQEVILRCVPISNHLYFYWYRQILGQKVEFLVSFYNNEISEKSEIFDDQFSVERPDGSNFTLKIRSTKLEDSAMYFCASSVSQGKETQYFGPGTRLLVL.